These 32 T cell receptor beta chains originate from one sample sequenced in a study of T cells in Graves' hyperthyroidism and ophthalmopathy. Amplified TCR beta CDR3 regions came from RNA transcripts. TCR CDR3 underwent first-round RT-PCR with the HTBI primer set. TCRdb independently ran MiXCR on the multiplex PCR reads; one entry per CDR3 protein. Of around 360,000 distinct CDR3 sequences in the sample, nearly 15% were seen once. Sequencing was carried out using blood. These receptors were taken from a woman in her fifties or sixties with Graves' ophthalmopathy.

The table lists this clonotype with many counts. The chain links TRBV28 to TRBJ2-4, with TRBD1 matching 8 bases. V dropped 4 bases and J dropped 3; count of bases not matched to a gene: 8. CDR3 length: 16 amino acids. Germline assignment: CDR1 MDHEN and CDR2 SYDVKM. Here the CDR3 reads CASSSGGQGGKNIQYF. The CDR3 nucleotides read TGTGCCAGCAGTTCAGGCGGACAGGGAGGCAAAAACATTCAGTACTTC.

In regard to this clonotype: A much larger clone sits a single nucleotide away, making a read error possible. V and J are TRBV12-3 or TRBV12-4 and TRBJ2-5, with D tentatively TRBD2 (6 bases). The CDR3 is 14 amino acids. This CDR3 reads CASRDAGNQEAQYF. The CDR3 DNA sequence: TGTGCCAGCAGGGACGCGGGGAACCAAGAGGCCCAGTACTTC.

This clonotype was counted ten times or more. The V and J genes are TRBV20-1 and TRBJ2-3; D might be TRBD1 (6 bases). The germline CDR1 and CDR2 sequences are DFQATT and SNEGSKA (reference sequence). CDR3 length: 15 amino acids. V lost 5 bases and J 2 bases, leaving 17 bases between the germline ends. DNA for the CDR3: TGCAGTGCTCGTTCAGGGGCCCGCCCCACAGATACGCAGTATTTT. Translation gives CSARSGARPTDTQYF.

Turning to this clonotype: It may be a read error: a sequence one base away is much more abundant. The chain has TRBV20-1 and TRBJ1-4, with D possibly matching TRBD1 (5 bases). Trimming left V 0 bases short and J 0 bases short, with 11 bases between. CDR3 length equals 16 residues. The germline V gene has CDR1 DFQATT and CDR2 SNEGSKA (reference sequence). This CDR3 reads CSARDWGPATNEKLFF. The CDR3 DNA follows: TGCAGTGCTAGAGATTGGGGACCAGCAACTAATGAAAAACTGTTTTTT.

This clonotype has ten or more counts. V is TRBV20-1 and J is TRBJ2-7; D gene unclear. Germline V CDR1 and CDR2: DFQATT, SNEGSKA (reference sequence). V was shortened by 3 bases and J by 1 base, with 10 bases between the two germline ends. CDR3 length: 13 amino acids. In nucleotides, the CDR3 is TGCAGTGCTAGGTCCGGCGTATCCTACGAGCAGTACTTC. The encoded protein is CSARSGVSYEQYF.

This clonotype was seen at least ten times. V is TRBV20-1 and J is TRBJ1-6; perhaps TRBD1 as D (6 bases). Germline V gives CDR1 DFQATT, CDR2 SNEGSKA (reference sequence). Trimming pared 3 bases from V and 5 bases from J, leaving 11 bases between. This CDR3 has 14 residues. Here the CDR3 DNA reads TGCAGTGCTAGGGAAAGGGGGAATAATTCACCCCTCCACTTT. Residues: CSARERGNNSPLHF.

This clonotype appeared many times. This sequence joins TRBV20-1 and TRBJ2-7; no firm D call. CDR3 size: 10 residues. Germline values: CDR1 DFQATT, CDR2 SNEGSKA (reference sequence). V gave up 0 bases and J gave up 6 bases, with 3 bases separating them. CDR3 amino acids: CSARDPEQYF. For the CDR3, the DNA is TGCAGTGCTAGAGATCCCGAGCAGTACTTC.

This clonotype was seen a handful of times. The genes are TRBV6-2 or TRBV6-3 and TRBJ1-1, with 9 bases aligning to TRBD1. Germline V gene data show CDR1 as MNHEY and CDR2 as SVGEGT. This CDR3 is 18 amino acids long. V dropped 5 bases and J dropped 1; count of bases not matched to a gene: 14. The CDR3 here is CASSHVPMTGGSNTEAFF. For the CDR3, the DNA is TGTGCCAGCAGTCACGTACCGATGACAGGGGGATCGAACACTGAAGCTTTCTTT.

This clonotype was detected ten times or more. This rearrangement joins TRBV2 to TRBJ2-1; weak D call: TRBD2 (5 bases). This CDR3 contains 12 residues. V was shortened by 8 bases and J by 7 bases, with 12 bases between the two germline ends. Looked up from germline, CDR1 is SNHLY and CDR2 is FYNNEI. Here the CDR3 DNA reads TGTGCCAGCCGGTGGGGAGTGAATGAGCAGTTCTTC. This sequence encodes CASRWGVNEQFF.

This clonotype was observed many times. The J gene is TRBJ1-2, the V gene TRBV28; a possible D gene is TRBD1 (5 bases). Trimming shortened V by 2 bases and J by 7 bases, and 17 bases separated the two germline ends. This CDR3 region has 15 residues. CDR1 is MDHEN, CDR2 SYDVKM, per germline. CDR3 nucleotides: TGTGCCAGCAGTTTAAGTTCTTGGGGGGAGGCTGGCTACACCTTC. It yields the protein CASSLSSWGEAGYTF.

This clonotype showed up many times. V is TRBV12-3 or TRBV12-4 and J is TRBJ1-6, with D possibly matching TRBD1 (5 bases). Trimming shortened V by 5 bases and J by 8 bases, and 16 bases separated the two germline ends. CDR3 length: 15 residues. The CDR3 DNA reads TGTGCCAGCAGTGCCGTGGGGCGCGGTGATTCACCCCTCCACTTT. This sequence encodes CASSAVGRGDSPLHF.

Many counts were recorded for this clonotype. The V call is TRBV12-3 or TRBV12-4, the J call TRBJ2-5, with TRBD1 matching 10 bases. The CDR3 runs 15 residues. Trimming cost V 5 bases and J 1 base; bases outside gene matches: 4. Here the CDR3 reads CASSLWDRGQETQYF. In DNA, the CDR3 is TGTGCCAGCAGTCTATGGGACAGGGGCCAAGAGACCCAGTACTTC.

This clonotype was seen ten or more times. V is TRBV11-1 and J is TRBJ2-1; possible D gene TRBD2, 6 bases. Germline-derived CDR1 and CDR2 are SGHAT and FQDESV (reference sequence). V was pared by 6 bases and J by 10 bases, with 19 bases between. The CDR3 sequence is 14 residues long. This CDR3 reads CASRPPRREQEQFF. CDR3 nucleotide sequence: TGTGCCAGCAGACCCCCGAGACGGGAGCAGGAGCAGTTCTTC.

There are many counts of this clonotype. This sequence joins TRBV6-1 and TRBJ1-2; 10 nucleotides align to TRBD1. V trimming: 5 bases; J trimming: 4 bases; junction bases outside the gene matches: 7. The CDR3 covers 15 residues. Germline CDR1 is MNHNS and CDR2 is SASEGT. DNA for the CDR3: TGTGCCAGCAGTCCCGGGGGACAGGGGTTCTATGGCTACACCTTC. Translated: CASSPGGQGFYGYTF.

This clonotype was detected ten times or more. The rearrangement joins TRBV2 to TRBJ2-6; 7 nucleotides align to TRBD1. V lost 6 bases, J lost 0 bases, and 5 bases stayed unmatched. This CDR3 has 16 amino acids. Germline CDR1 is SNHLY and CDR2 is FYNNEI. The CDR3 region is CASSGDRTSGANVLTF. The CDR3 DNA reads TGTGCCAGCAGCGGGGACAGAACCTCTGGGGCCAACGTCCTGACTTTC.

In this sample, this clonotype turned up many times. V is TRBV28 and J is TRBJ2-1; 11 bases are shared with TRBD2. CDR3 length equals 16 residues. Germline V gene sequence: CDR1 MDHEN, CDR2 SYDVKM. Trimming cost V 5 bases and J 4 bases; bases outside gene matches: 7. The CDR3 DNA reads as TGTGCCAGCAGTGCGACTAGCGGGATGGATTACAATGAGCAGTTCTTC. It is translated as CASSATSGMDYNEQFF.

This rearrangement joins TRBV6-1 to TRBJ2-5, with TRBD1 matching over 7 bases. CDR1 is MNHNS, CDR2 SASEGT, per germline. This CDR3 region has 13 residues. Trimming at V came to 4 bases and at J to 5 bases, leaving 4 bases not matched to a gene. The CDR3 loop is CASSGQGEETQYF. CDR3 nucleotides: TGTGCCAGCAGTGGACAGGGCGAGGAGACCCAGTACTTC.

Only a few counts were recorded for this clonotype. The chain carries TRBV6-5 and TRBJ2-7; D remains ambiguous. Germline-derived CDR1 and CDR2 are MNHEY and SVGAGI. Trimming took 0 bases from V and 2 from J, leaving 14 bases between them. This CDR3 contains 16 residues. In DNA form, the CDR3 reads TGTGCCAGCAGTTACTCTGACGGAACCAGAACCTACGAGCAGTACTTC. Encoded protein: CASSYSDGTRTYEQYF.

This clonotype was detected many times. The rearrangement uses TRBV30 and TRBJ2-1; D is unclear. The CDR3 sequence is 12 residues long. Trimming stripped 8 bases from V and 4 bases from J, with 12 bases between. Germline V gene sequence: CDR1 GTSNPN, CDR2 SVGIG (reference sequence). The CDR3 sequence is CALRSGYNEQFF. In DNA form, the CDR3 reads TGTGCCCTCCGGTCCGGATACAATGAGCAGTTCTTC.

The chain uses TRBV24-1 and TRBJ2-2; 10 nucleotides line up with TRBD1. This CDR3 has 16 amino acids. V gave up 3 bases and J gave up 5 bases; unmatched junction bases: 5. Germline CDR1 KGHDR, CDR2 SFDVKD. The CDR3 region is CATSDPPGQGTGELFF. The DNA of the CDR3 is TGTGCCACCAGTGATCCTCCGGGACAGGGGACCGGGGAGCTGTTTTTT.

The DNA for the CDR3 is TGTGCCAGCAGCCAGGACCCTCCGGGAGAAAAACTGTTTTTT. Amino acids: CASSQDPPGEKLFF. This chain joins TRBV4-2 and TRBJ1-4, with D unresolved. This CDR3 comprises 14 residues. With 3 bases removed from V and 8 bases from J, the gap between germline ends came to 13 bases. Germline V CDR1 and CDR2: LGHNA, YNFKEQ.

The CDR3 DNA reads as TGCAGTGCTAGAGATCCTAGCGGGGGGTACCAAGAGACCCAGTACTTC. Translating it yields CSARDPSGGYQETQYF. This chain links TRBV20-1 with TRBJ2-5; 11 positions match TRBD2. V dropped 0 bases and J dropped 0; count of bases not matched to a gene: 3. Germline CDR1 and CDR2: DFQATT and SNEGSKA (reference sequence). The CDR3 runs to 16 residues.

This clonotype occurred many times. The chain uses TRBV6-2 or TRBV6-3 and TRBJ1-2; a weak D match, TRBD1 (6 bases). Trimming left V 0 bases short and J 4 bases short, with 12 bases between. The length of the CDR3 is 15 residues. The germline CDR1 and CDR2 sequences are MNHEY and SVGEGT. The DNA of the CDR3 is TGTGCCAGCAGTTACTCGAGGGGGACCATCTATGGCTACACCTTC. The encoded protein is CASSYSRGTIYGYTF.

In its sample, this clonotype was seen many times. This chain joins TRBV28 and TRBJ1-5; no definite D call. The CDR3 is 14 amino acids. Between the trimmed V and J ends, which lost 4 bases and 2 bases, there was a span of 9 bases. CDR1 MDHEN and CDR2 SYDVKM come from the germline V gene. CDR3 bases: TGTGCCAGCAGTTCGCTTCGAGGCAATCAGCCCCAGCATTTT. Translating gives CASSSLRGNQPQHF.

This clonotype was counted at least ten times. The J gene is TRBJ1-1, the V gene TRBV7-2; D is unclear. Looked up from germline, CDR1 is SGHTA and CDR2 is FQGNSA. Trimming pared 0 bases from V and 7 bases from J, leaving 9 bases between. This CDR3 is built from 13 residues. The CDR3 reads CASSLAGDFEAFF. CDR3 in DNA: TGTGCCAGCAGCTTAGCGGGTGACTTTGAAGCTTTCTTT.

Many counts were recorded for this clonotype. The V gene is TRBV11-2, the J gene TRBJ2-1; 9 bases match TRBD2. The CDR3 is made up of 16 amino acids. Trimming removed 0 bases from V and 8 bases from J; junction bases left unmatched: 8. CDR1 is SGHAT, CDR2 FQNNGV, per germline. The CDR3 reads CASSLEVAGVGYEQFF. The CDR3 nucleotides read TGTGCCAGCAGCTTAGAGGTAGCGGGAGTCGGGTATGAGCAGTTCTTC.

Concerning this clonotype: This may come from a read error, since a much larger clone is one base off. V and J are TRBV2 and TRBJ1-6, with D hard to call. V was shortened by 1 base and J by 7 bases, with 8 bases between the two germline ends. Per the germline V gene, CDR1 is SNHLY and CDR2 is FYNNEI. The CDR3 extends over 14 amino acids. CDR3 DNA sequence: TGTGCCAGCAGTGAAGGTCATGGGAATTCACCCCTCCACTTT. This translates into CASSEGHGNSPLHF.

This clonotype was detected many times. The chain recombines TRBV6-1 with TRBJ2-6; D is perhaps TRBD1 (6 bases). The V gene lost 6 bases and the J gene lost 1 base, with 10 bases spanning the gap. The germline V gene encodes CDR1 MNHNS and CDR2 SASEGT. The CDR3 has 15 residues. The CDR3 sequence: CASRLQGSGANVLTF. The CDR3, as DNA: TGTGCCAGCAGACTCCAGGGGTCTGGGGCCAACGTCCTGACTTTC.

The V and J genes are TRBV12-3 or TRBV12-4 and TRBJ1-3; maybe TRBD1 (5 bases). The CDR3 is made up of 18 amino acids. V dropped 6 bases and J dropped 3 bases, with 24 bases sitting between them. This CDR3 reads CASSTTGTLVMDGNTIYF. Written as DNA, the CDR3 is TGTGCCAGCAGCACTACCGGGACTTTGGTAATGGATGGAAACACCATATATTTT.

This clonotype has a handful of counts. J is TRBJ1-5 and V is TRBV10-3; D is uncertain. The CDR3 has 13 residues. Trimming cost V 4 bases and J 1 base, with 5 bases left between them. The germline V gene has CDR1 ENHRY and CDR2 SYGVKD. The CDR3 reads CAISAESNQPQHF. CDR3 bases: TGTGCCATCAGTGCCGAAAGCAATCAGCCCCAGCATTTT.

This clonotype has at least ten counts. The chain combines TRBV6-2 or TRBV6-3 with TRBJ2-1, with TRBD2 as a possible D gene (5 bases). The CDR3 is made up of 16 amino acids. The V gene lost 6 bases and the J gene lost 1 base, with 16 bases spanning the gap. Per the germline V gene, CDR1 is MNHEY and CDR2 is SVGEGT. This chain's CDR3 is CASRSLEGMSYNEQFF. CDR3 in DNA: TGTGCCAGCAGATCCCTTGAGGGCATGTCCTACAATGAGCAGTTCTTC.

This sequence joins TRBV20-1 and TRBJ1-4, with D maybe TRBD1 (6 bases). Trimming stripped 0 bases from V and 8 bases from J, with 16 bases between. The V gene's germline CDR1 is DFQATT and CDR2 SNEGSKA (reference sequence). The length of the CDR3 is 15 residues. CDR3 loop: CSARDKGVSKEKLFF. The CDR3 coding sequence is TGCAGTGCTAGAGATAAGGGGGTGTCGAAAGAAAAACTGTTTTTT.